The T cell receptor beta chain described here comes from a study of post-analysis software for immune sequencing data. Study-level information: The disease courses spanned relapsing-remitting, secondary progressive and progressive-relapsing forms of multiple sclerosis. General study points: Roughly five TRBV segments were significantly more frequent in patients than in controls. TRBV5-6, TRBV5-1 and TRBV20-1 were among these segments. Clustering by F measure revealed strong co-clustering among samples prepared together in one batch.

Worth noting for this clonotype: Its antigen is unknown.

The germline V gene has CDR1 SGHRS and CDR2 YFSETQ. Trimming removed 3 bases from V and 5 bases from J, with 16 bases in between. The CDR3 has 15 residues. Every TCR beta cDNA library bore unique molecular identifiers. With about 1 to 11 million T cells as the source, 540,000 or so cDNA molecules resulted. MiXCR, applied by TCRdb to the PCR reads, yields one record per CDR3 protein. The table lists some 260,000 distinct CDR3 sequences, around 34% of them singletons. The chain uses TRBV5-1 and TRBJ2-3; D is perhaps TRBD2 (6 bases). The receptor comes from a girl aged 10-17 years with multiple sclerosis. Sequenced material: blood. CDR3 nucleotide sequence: TGCGCCAGCAGCTCAGGCACGGGGGTAAGAGATACGCAGTATTTT. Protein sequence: CASSSGTGVRDTQYF.